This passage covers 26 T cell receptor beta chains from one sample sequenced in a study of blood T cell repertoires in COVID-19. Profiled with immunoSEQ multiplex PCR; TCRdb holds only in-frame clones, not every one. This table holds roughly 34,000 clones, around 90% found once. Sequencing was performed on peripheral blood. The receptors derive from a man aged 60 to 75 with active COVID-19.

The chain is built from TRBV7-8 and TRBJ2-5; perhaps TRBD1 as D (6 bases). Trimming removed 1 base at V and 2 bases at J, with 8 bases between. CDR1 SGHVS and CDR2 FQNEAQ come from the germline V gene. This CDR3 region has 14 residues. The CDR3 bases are TGTGCCAGCAGCTTAGAAGGGGGTCAAGAGACCCAGTACTTC. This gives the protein CASSLEGGQETQYF.

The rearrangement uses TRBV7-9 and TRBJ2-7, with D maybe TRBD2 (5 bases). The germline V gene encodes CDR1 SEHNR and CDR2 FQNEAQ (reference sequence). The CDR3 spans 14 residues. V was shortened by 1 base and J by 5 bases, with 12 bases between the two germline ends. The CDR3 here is CASSLDLGGHEQYF. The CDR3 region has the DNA TGTGCCAGCAGCTTAGATCTTGGAGGCCACGAGCAGTACTTC.

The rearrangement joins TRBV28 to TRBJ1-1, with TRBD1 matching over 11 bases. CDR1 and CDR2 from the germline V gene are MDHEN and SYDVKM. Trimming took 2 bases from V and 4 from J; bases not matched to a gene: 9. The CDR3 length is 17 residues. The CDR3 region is CASSLRGQGVFGTEAFF. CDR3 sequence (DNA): TGTGCCAGCAGTTTAAGGGGACAGGGGGTCTTCGGCACTGAAGCTTTCTTT. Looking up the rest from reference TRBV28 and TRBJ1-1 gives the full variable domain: DVKVTQSSRYLVKRTGEKVFLECVQDMDHENMFWYRQDPGLGLRLIYFSYDVKMKEKGDIPEGYSVSREKKERFSLILESASTNQTSMYLCASSLRGQGVFGTEAFFGQGTRLTVV.

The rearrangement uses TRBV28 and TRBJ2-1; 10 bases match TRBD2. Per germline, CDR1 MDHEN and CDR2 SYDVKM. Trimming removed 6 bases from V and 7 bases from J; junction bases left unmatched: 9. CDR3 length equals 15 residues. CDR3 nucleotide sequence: TGTGCCAGCAGAACCGGGACTAGCGTGGGGAATGAGCAGTTCTTC. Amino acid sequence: CASRTGTSVGNEQFF.

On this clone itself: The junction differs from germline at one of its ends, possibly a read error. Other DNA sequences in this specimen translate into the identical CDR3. The CDR3 loop is CASSLLGRDTEAFF. In nucleotides, the CDR3 is TGCGCCAGTTCGTTACTTGGTAGAGACACTGAAGCTTTCTTT. The genes are TRBV25-1 and TRBJ1-1; no definite D call. CDR3 size: 14 residues. Per the germline V gene, CDR1 is MGHDK and CDR2 is SYGVNS.

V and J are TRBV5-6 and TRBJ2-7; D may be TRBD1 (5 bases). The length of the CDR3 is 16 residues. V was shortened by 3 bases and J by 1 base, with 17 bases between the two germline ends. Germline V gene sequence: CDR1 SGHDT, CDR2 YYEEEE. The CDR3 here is CASSSSVDYRSYEQYF. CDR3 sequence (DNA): TGTGCCAGCAGCTCGTCAGTCGATTACAGGTCCTACGAGCAGTACTTC.

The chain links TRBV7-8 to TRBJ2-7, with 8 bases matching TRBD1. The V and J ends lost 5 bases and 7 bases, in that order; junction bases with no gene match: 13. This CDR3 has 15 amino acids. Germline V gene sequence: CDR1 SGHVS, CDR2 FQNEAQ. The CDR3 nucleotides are TGTGCCAGCAGCGCGTCCAGGGGGCCCGGCGAGGAGCAGTACTTC. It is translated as CASSASRGPGEEQYF.

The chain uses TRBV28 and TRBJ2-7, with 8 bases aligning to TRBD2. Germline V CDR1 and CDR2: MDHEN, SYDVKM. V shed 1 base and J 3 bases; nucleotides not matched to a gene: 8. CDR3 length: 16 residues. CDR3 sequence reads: CASSLFLAGKVYEQYF. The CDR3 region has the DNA TGTGCCAGCAGTTTATTCTTAGCGGGAAAGGTCTACGAGCAGTACTTC.

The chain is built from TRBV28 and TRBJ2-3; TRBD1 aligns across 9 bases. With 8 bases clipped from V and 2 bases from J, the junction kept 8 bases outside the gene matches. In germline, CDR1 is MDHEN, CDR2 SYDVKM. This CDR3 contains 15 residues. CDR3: CASGLQGAFTDTQYF. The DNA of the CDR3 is TGTGCCAGCGGGCTACAGGGGGCCTTCACAGATACGCAGTATTTT.

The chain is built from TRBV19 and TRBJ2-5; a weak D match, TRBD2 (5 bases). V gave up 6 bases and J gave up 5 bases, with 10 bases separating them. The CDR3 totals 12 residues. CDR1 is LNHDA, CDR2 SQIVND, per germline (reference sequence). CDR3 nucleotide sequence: TGTGCCAGTAGGCAATCGGGGGAGACCCAGTACTTC. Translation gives CASRQSGETQYF. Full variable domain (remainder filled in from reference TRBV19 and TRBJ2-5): DGGITQSPKYLFRKEGQNVTLSCEQNLNHDAMYWYRQDPGQGLRLIYYSQIVNDFQKGDIAEGYSVSREKKESFPLTVTSAQKNPTAFYLCASRQSGETQYFGPGTRLLVL.

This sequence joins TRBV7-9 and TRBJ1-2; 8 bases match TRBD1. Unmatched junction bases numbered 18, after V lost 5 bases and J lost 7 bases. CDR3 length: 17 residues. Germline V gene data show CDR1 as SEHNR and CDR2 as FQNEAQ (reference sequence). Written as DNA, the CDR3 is TGTGCCAGCAGCCGCGGACGTACCGGGACAGGAGGACTTGGCTACACCTTC. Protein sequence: CASSRGRTGTGGLGYTF.

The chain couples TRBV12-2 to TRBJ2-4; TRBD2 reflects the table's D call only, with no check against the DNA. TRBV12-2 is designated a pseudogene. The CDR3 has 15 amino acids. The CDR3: CASRPPLLAKNIQYF. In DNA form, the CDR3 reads TGTGCAAGTCGCCCTCCCCTCCTAGCCAAAAACATTCAGTACTTC.

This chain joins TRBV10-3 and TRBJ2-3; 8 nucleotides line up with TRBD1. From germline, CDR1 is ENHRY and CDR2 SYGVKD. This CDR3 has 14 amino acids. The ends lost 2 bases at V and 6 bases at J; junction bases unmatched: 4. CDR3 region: CAISEQGARDTQYF. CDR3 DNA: TGTGCCATCAGTGAGCAGGGGGCGCGGGATACGCAGTATTTT.

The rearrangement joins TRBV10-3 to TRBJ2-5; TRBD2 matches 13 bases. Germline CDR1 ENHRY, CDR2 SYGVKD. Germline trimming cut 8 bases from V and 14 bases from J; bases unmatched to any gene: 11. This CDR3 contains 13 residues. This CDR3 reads CAIESGTSGMKYF. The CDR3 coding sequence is TGTGCCATCGAATCGGGGACTAGCGGGATGAAATACTTC.

The CDR3 loop reads CASSPRTGVATNVLTF. CDR3 bases: TGTGCCAGTAGTCCCAGAACAGGGGTCGCAACCAACGTCCTGACTTTC. This chain uses TRBV19 with TRBJ2-6; 7 nucleotides align to TRBD1. The CDR3 spans 16 residues. With 5 bases clipped from V and 8 bases from J, the junction kept 12 bases outside the gene matches. CDR1 is LNHDA and CDR2 is SQIVND in the germline V gene (reference sequence). Supplemented by reference TRBV19 and TRBJ2-6, the full variable domain reads DGGITQSPKYLFRKEGQNVTLSCEQNLNHDAMYWYRQDPGQGLRLIYYSQIVNDFQKGDIAEGYSVSREKKESFPLTVTSAQKNPTAFYLCASSPRTGVATNVLTFGAGSRLTVL.

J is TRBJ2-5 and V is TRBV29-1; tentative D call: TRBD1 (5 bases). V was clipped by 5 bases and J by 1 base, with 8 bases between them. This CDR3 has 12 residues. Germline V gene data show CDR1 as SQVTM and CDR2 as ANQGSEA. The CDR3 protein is CSVLDSQETQYF. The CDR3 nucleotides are TGCAGCGTTCTCGACAGCCAAGAGACCCAGTACTTC. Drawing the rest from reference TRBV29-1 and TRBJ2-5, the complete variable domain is SAVISQKPSRDICQRGTSLTIQCQVDSQVTMMFWYRQQPGQSLTLIATANQGSEATYESGFVIDKFPISRPNLTFSTLTVSNMSPEDSSIYLCSVLDSQETQYFGPGTRLLVL.

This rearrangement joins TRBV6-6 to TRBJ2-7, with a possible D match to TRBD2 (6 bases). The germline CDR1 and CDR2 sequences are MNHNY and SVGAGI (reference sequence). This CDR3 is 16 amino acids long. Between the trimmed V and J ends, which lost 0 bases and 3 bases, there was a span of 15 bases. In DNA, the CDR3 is TGTGCCAGCAGTTACTCGACTGCGGGGCAGGGCTACGAGCAGTACTTC. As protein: CASSYSTAGQGYEQYF.

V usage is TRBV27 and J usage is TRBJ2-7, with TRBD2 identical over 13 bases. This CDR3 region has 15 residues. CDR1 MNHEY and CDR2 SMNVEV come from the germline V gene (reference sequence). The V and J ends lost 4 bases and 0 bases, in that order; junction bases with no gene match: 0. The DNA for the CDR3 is TGTGCCAGCAGTTGGACTAGCGGGAGCTCCTACGAGCAGTACTTC. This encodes CASSWTSGSSYEQYF.

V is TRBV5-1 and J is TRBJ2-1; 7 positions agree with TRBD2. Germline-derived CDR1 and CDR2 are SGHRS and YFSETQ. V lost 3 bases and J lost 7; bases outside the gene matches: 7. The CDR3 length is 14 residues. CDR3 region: CASSSNYGGNEQFF. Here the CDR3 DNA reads TGCGCCAGCAGCTCTAACTACGGGGGGAATGAGCAGTTCTTC.

CDR3 nucleotide sequence: TGTGCCAGCCTAACTAGCGGGTCCTACAATGAGCAGTTCTTC. It encodes CASLTSGSYNEQFF. This chain joins TRBV6-6 and TRBJ2-1; 9 positions agree with TRBD2. Germline trimming cut 8 bases from V and 1 base from J; bases unmatched to any gene: 3. From germline, CDR1 is MNHNY and CDR2 SVGAGI (reference sequence). The CDR3 length is 14 residues.

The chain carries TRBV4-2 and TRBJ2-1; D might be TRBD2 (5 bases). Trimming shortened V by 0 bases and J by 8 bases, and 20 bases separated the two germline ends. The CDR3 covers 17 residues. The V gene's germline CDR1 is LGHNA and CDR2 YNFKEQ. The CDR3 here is CASSQDILASFSYEQFF. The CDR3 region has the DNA TGTGCCAGCAGCCAAGATATTTTGGCTAGCTTCAGCTATGAGCAGTTCTTC.

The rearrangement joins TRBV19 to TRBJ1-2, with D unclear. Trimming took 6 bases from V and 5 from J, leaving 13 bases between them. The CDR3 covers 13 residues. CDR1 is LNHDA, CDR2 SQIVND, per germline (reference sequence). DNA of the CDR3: TGTGCCAGTAGCCTCGGCCGGGAGTATGGCTACACCTTC. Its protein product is CASSLGREYGYTF.

CDR3 nucleotide sequence: TGTGCCAGCAGCAAGCGGGAGCCCCCTAGGGATGAGCAGTTCTTC. Protein: CASSKREPPRDEQFF. The chain joins TRBV7-2 to TRBJ2-1; 8 bases line up with TRBD2. V gave up 5 bases and J gave up 8 bases; unmatched junction bases: 11. In germline, CDR1 is SGHTA, CDR2 FQGNSA. The CDR3 is 15 amino acids. Complete variable domain (other parts from reference TRBV7-2 and TRBJ2-1): GAGVSQSPSNKVTEKGKDVELRCDPISGHTALYWYRQSLGQGLEFLIYFQGNSAPDKSGLPSDRFSAERTGGSVSTLTIQRTQQEDSAVYLCASSKREPPRDEQFFGPGTRLTVL.

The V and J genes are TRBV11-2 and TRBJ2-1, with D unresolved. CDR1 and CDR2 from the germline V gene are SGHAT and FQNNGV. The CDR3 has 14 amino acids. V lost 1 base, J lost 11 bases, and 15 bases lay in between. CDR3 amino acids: CASSLVPLNTKQFF. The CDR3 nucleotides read TGTGCCAGCAGCTTAGTCCCCCTAAACACTAAGCAGTTCTTC. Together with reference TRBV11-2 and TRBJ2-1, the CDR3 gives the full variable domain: EAGVAQSPRYKIIEKRQSVAFWCNPISGHATLYWYQQILGQGPKLLIQFQNNGVVDDSQLPKDRFSAERLKGVDSTLKIQPAKLEDSAVYLCASSLVPLNTKQFFGPGTRLTVL.

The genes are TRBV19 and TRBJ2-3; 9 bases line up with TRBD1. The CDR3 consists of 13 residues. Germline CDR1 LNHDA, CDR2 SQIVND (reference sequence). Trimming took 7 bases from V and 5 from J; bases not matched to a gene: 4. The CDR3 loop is CASNDRGGDTQYF. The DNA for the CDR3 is TGTGCCAGTAATGACAGGGGGGGAGATACGCAGTATTTT.

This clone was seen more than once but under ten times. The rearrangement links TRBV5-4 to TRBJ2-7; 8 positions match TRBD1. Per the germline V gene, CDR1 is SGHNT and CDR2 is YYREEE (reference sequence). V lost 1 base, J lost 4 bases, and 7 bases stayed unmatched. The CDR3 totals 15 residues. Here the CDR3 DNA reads TGTGCCAGCAGCTTGTCACAGGGGGATCATTACGAGCAGTACTTC. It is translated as CASSLSQGDHYEQYF.